Following are 31 T cell receptor beta chains from one sample sequenced in a study of shared T cell receptors in the human thymus. Only in-frame clones appear in the TCRdb table, and some are missing; sequencing was by immunoSEQ multiplex PCR. The profile shows hundreds of thousands of clones, roughly 90% of them singletons. The sample was also reused in another study, on human thymus T cells.

Specimen: thymocytes. These receptors were taken from a boy less than two years old with a congenital heart defect.

In its sample, this clone was seen once. The rearrangement links TRBV6-5 to TRBJ2-7; 8 nucleotides align to TRBD1. V was pared by 7 bases and J by 7 bases, with 12 bases of the junction left unmatched. Germline values: CDR1 MNHEY, CDR2 SVGAGI. This CDR3 is built from 14 residues. CDR3 residues: CASTDSRGREEQYF. Here the CDR3 DNA reads TGTGCCAGCACCGATAGCAGGGGGCGAGAGGAGCAGTACTTC.

V is TRBV11-2 and J is TRBJ2-3; TRBD1 is a possible D gene (5 bases). The CDR3 runs 13 residues. Germline V gene sequence: CDR1 SGHAT, CDR2 FQNNGV. V lost 8 bases to trimming and J lost 6 bases, with 15 bases between them. This CDR3 is CASGLRVGDTQYF. CDR3 in DNA: TGTGCCAGCGGCCTCAGGGTCGGGGATACGCAGTATTTT.

The chain is built from TRBV5-1 and TRBJ2-2; weak D call: TRBD2 (6 bases). CDR1 is SGHRS and CDR2 is YFSETQ in the germline V gene. Trimming took off 7 bases at V and 5 bases at J, with 18 bases between the two ends. The CDR3 sequence is 15 residues long. The CDR3: CASRPEGRKTGELFF. The CDR3 region has the DNA TGCGCCAGCCGTCCCGAGGGGAGGAAGACCGGGGAGCTGTTTTTT.

The rearrangement uses TRBV14 and TRBJ2-1; 13 bases are a match to TRBD2. The CDR3 sequence is 15 residues long. Unmatched junction bases numbered 4, after V lost 5 bases and J lost 6 bases. CDR1 is SGHDN, CDR2 FVKESK, per germline. CDR3 loop: CASSSGTSGTNEQFF. In DNA form, the CDR3 reads TGTGCCAGCAGCTCCGGGACTAGCGGGACCAATGAGCAGTTCTTC.

This rearrangement joins TRBV2 to TRBJ2-7; 7 nucleotides align to TRBD1. CDR3 size: 13 residues. V lost 5 bases and J lost 2; bases outside the gene matches: 3. CDR1 is SNHLY and CDR2 is FYNNEI in the germline V gene. CDR3 loop: CASSHRGPYEQYF. The CDR3 nucleotides read TGTGCCAGCAGTCACAGGGGCCCCTACGAGCAGTACTTC. Filled out from reference TRBV2 and TRBJ2-7, the complete variable domain reads EPEVTQTPSHQVTQMGQEVILRCVPISNHLYFYWYRQILGQKVEFLVSFYNNEISEKSEIFDDQFSVERPDGSNFTLKIRSTKLEDSAMYFCASSHRGPYEQYFGPGTRLTVT.

The rearrangement uses TRBV5-4 and TRBJ2-7, with 9 nucleotides matching TRBD1. With V trimmed by 0 bases and J by 1 base, 8 bases remained unmatched. Germline V gives CDR1 SGHNT, CDR2 YYREEE (reference sequence). This CDR3 comprises 17 residues. CDR3 nucleotides: TGTGCCAGCAGCTTGGGGGGCGCCGGACAGGGGTCCTACGAGCAGTACTTC. It is translated as CASSLGGAGQGSYEQYF.

The gene calls are TRBV7-2 and TRBJ1-4; 9 nucleotides agree with TRBD1. The junction had 5 bases not matched to a gene; V was cut back by 1 base and J by 8 bases. Germline CDR1 and CDR2: SGHTA and FQGNSA. This CDR3 is built from 15 residues. The CDR3 sequence: CASSLGQGGREKLFF. CDR3 nucleotide sequence: TGTGCCAGCAGCTTAGGACAGGGGGGACGGGAAAAACTGTTTTTT.

The J gene is TRBJ1-4, the V gene TRBV14; maybe TRBD1 (5 bases). V dropped 3 bases and J dropped 0 bases, with 17 bases sitting between them. The CDR3 covers 18 residues. The germline V gene has CDR1 SGHDN and CDR2 FVKESK. CDR3 coding DNA: TGTGCCAGCAGCCAGGAACGAAAGACAGTAACAACTAATGAAAAACTGTTTTTT. The encoded protein is CASSQERKTVTTNEKLFF.

The chain combines TRBV9 with TRBJ2-5, with TRBD1 matching 10 bases. Germline CDR1 is SGDLS and CDR2 is YYNGEE. V lost 3 bases and J lost 6; bases outside the gene matches: 11. This CDR3 has 16 residues. The CDR3 reads CASSAPTGTGEKTQYF. CDR3 DNA sequence: TGTGCCAGCAGCGCCCCGACGGGGACAGGGGAGAAGACCCAGTACTTC.

The chain recombines TRBV15 with TRBJ2-7; D may be TRBD1 (6 bases). Trimming stripped 5 bases from V and 2 bases from J, with 19 bases between. Germline CDR1 reads LNHNV; CDR2 reads YYDKDF (reference sequence). The CDR3 is made up of 16 amino acids. The CDR3 nucleotides are TGTGCCACCAGCGGGGGCATAAAAGGGGACCCCTACGAGCAGTACTTC. Its translation is CATSGGIKGDPYEQYF. Using reference TRBV15 and TRBJ2-7 for the parts outside the CDR3, the full variable domain is DAMVIQNPRYQVTQFGKPVTLSCSQTLNHNVMYWYQQKSSQAPKLLFHYYDKDFNNEADTPDNFQSRRPNTSFCFLDIRSPGLGDTAMYLCATSGGIKGDPYEQYFGPGTRLTVT.

This clone was seen just once. The chain joins TRBV6-5 to TRBJ1-2; no reliable D call. CDR1 is MNHEY, CDR2 SVGAGI, per germline. CDR3 length: 14 residues. V shed 0 bases and J shed 2 bases, with 7 bases lying between them. CDR3 loop: CASSYSRSNYGYTF. The CDR3 DNA follows: TGTGCCAGCAGTTACTCCCGGTCAAACTATGGCTACACCTTC.

The J gene is TRBJ1-1, the V gene TRBV5-8; 8 bases are a match to TRBD1. The germline V gene has CDR1 SGHTS and CDR2 YDEGEE. This CDR3 spans 17 amino acids. The V segment lost 0 bases and the J segment 2 bases; nucleotides outside the gene matches: 9. The CDR3 is CASSLERSQGVNTEAFF. The CDR3 coding sequence is TGTGCCAGCAGCTTGGAACGCTCACAGGGGGTCAACACTGAAGCTTTCTTT.

This clone was counted between two and nine times. The chain combines TRBV29-1 with TRBJ2-1; 8 bases match TRBD2. Trimming at V came to 3 bases and at J to 5 bases, leaving 12 bases not matched to a gene. Germline loops: CDR1 SQVTM, CDR2 ANQGSEA. CDR3 length equals 16 residues. As DNA, the CDR3 is TGCAGCGTTGAGAAGACAAGCGGGAGATGGGACAATGAGCAGTTCTTC. Its translation: CSVEKTSGRWDNEQFF.

Only a few counts were recorded for this clone. The chain carries TRBV4-1 and TRBJ2-7; 11 nucleotides line up with TRBD2. The germline V gene has CDR1 MGHRA and CDR2 YSYEKL. The CDR3 is 16 amino acids. V dropped 0 bases and J dropped 7; count of bases not matched to a gene: 8. CDR3 residues: CASSQDWLAGGWEQYF. The CDR3, as DNA: TGCGCCAGCAGCCAAGATTGGCTAGCGGGAGGATGGGAGCAGTACTTC.

This chain links TRBV6-5 with TRBJ2-3; 8 nucleotides line up with TRBD2. The CDR3 is 14 residues long. Looked up from germline, CDR1 is MNHEY and CDR2 is SVGAGI. J gave up 5 bases and V 4 bases, and 5 bases lay outside the gene matches. The CDR3 region has the DNA TGTGCCAGCAGTTCCGTAGCGGGAAGAGATACGCAGTATTTT. Its protein is CASSSVAGRDTQYF.

The chain uses TRBV5-5 and TRBJ2-5, with D hard to call. CDR3 size: 14 residues. The germline gives CDR1 SGHKS, CDR2 YYEKEE (reference sequence). Deletions cut 4 bases from V and 5 bases from J, with 15 bases between. CDR3 sequence reads: CASSKDNARETQYF. Written as DNA, the CDR3 is TGTGCCAGCAGCAAGGATAATGCGAGGGAGACCCAGTACTTC.

This clone was recorded once. CDR3 nucleotide sequence: TGCGCCAGCAGCCCTTCACTACGCGGGAGGATCCACAATGAGCAGTTCTTC. It specifies CASSPSLRGRIHNEQFF. The chain is built from TRBV5-1 and TRBJ2-1; the match to TRBD2 covers 8 bases. The ends lost 4 bases at V and 5 bases at J; junction bases unmatched: 14. Germline loops: CDR1 SGHRS, CDR2 YFSETQ. The CDR3 sequence is 17 residues long.

The V gene is TRBV6-1, the J gene TRBJ2-3, with 13 bases lining up with TRBD2. Germline assignment: CDR1 MNHNS and CDR2 SASEGT. CDR3 length: 18 amino acids. V shed 3 bases, J shed 7 bases, and the junction held 13 bases outside the gene matches. CDR3 sequence: CASSETSGRIRSGNTQYF. The CDR3 DNA reads as TGTGCCAGCAGTGAGACTAGCGGGAGGATAAGGTCGGGAAATACGCAGTATTTT.

The rearrangement joins TRBV19 to TRBJ1-1, with D maybe TRBD1 (6 bases). Germline CDR1 is LNHDA and CDR2 is SQIVND (reference sequence). The CDR3 loop spans 16 amino acids. Trimming took off 6 bases at V and 1 base at J, with 18 bases between the two ends. The CDR3 DNA follows: TGTGCCAGTAGCGGGGGGGCGGTAGGTTGGAACACTGAAGCTTTCTTT. It specifies CASSGGAVGWNTEAFF. The variable domain in full, with the rest retrieved from reference TRBV19 and TRBJ1-1, is DGGITQSPKYLFRKEGQNVTLSCEQNLNHDAMYWYRQDPGQGLRLIYYSQIVNDFQKGDIAEGYSVSREKKESFPLTVTSAQKNPTAFYLCASSGGAVGWNTEAFFGQGTRLTVV.

CDR3: CASSFRTGVGEQYF. The CDR3 DNA reads as TGTGCCAGCAGTTTTCGGACGGGAGTGGGAGAGCAGTACTTC. This chain links TRBV27 with TRBJ2-7, with D perhaps TRBD2 (6 bases). The CDR3 is 14 residues long. Germline-derived CDR1 and CDR2 are MNHEY and SMNVEV (reference sequence). V was shortened by 3 bases and J by 7 bases, with 16 bases between the two germline ends.

The CDR3 DNA follows: TGTGCCAGCGGGTCGAAGGGGCCCCAAGCCTACGAGCAGTACTTC. It yields the protein CASGSKGPQAYEQYF. The genes are TRBV27 and TRBJ2-7, with a weak D call TRBD1 (5 bases). Germline V gene lookup returns CDR1 MNHEY and CDR2 SMNVEV (reference sequence). The CDR3 contains 15 residues. The germline V and J ends were trimmed by 8 bases and 2 bases, with 19 bases remaining between them.

This clone turned up a few times. CDR3 sequence (DNA): TGCGCCAGCAGTCAATGGACTTTGCGGGGCTACACCTTC. Protein product: CASSQWTLRGYTF. The chain couples TRBV23-1 to TRBJ1-2; D gene unclear. TRBV23-1 is designated an ORF whose function remains uncertain. The CDR3 loop spans 13 amino acids. Trimming left V 1 base short and J 8 bases short, with 11 bases between.

This chain joins TRBV30 and TRBJ2-2; possibly TRBD2 for D (7 bases). There are 16 residues in the CDR3. V was clipped by 0 bases and J by 1 base, with 12 bases between them. Germline V gene data show CDR1 as GTSNPN and CDR2 as SVGIG (reference sequence). The CDR3 DNA follows: TGTGCCTGGAGTGTATCCGGGGGGCGGAACACCGGGGAGCTGTTTTTT. Its protein is CAWSVSGGRNTGELFF.

About this clone itself: The same CDR3 also results from other DNA sequences found in this sample. The chain couples TRBV4-1 to TRBJ2-7; 10 bases map to TRBD2. CDR3 length: 16 residues. The germline gives CDR1 MGHRA, CDR2 YSYEKL. V was clipped by 1 base and J by 0 bases; unmatched bases: 3. The CDR3 loop reads CASSQALAGASYEQYF. DNA for the CDR3: TGCGCCAGCAGCCAAGCTCTAGCGGGGGCCTCCTACGAGCAGTACTTC.

This chain uses TRBV7-8 with TRBJ2-7; 11 bases agree with TRBD2. Germline trimming cut 0 bases from V and 4 bases from J; bases unmatched to any gene: 11. This CDR3 has 18 residues. CDR1 is SGHVS and CDR2 is FQNEAQ in the germline V gene. The CDR3 is CASSLAGLLAGARYEQYF. The CDR3 DNA follows: TGTGCCAGCAGCTTAGCGGGGTTACTAGCGGGAGCCAGGTACGAGCAGTACTTC.

The table lists this clone with a few counts. This sequence joins TRBV19 and TRBJ1-5; D possibly corresponds to TRBD1 (5 bases). This CDR3 is 17 amino acids long. CDR1 is LNHDA, CDR2 SQIVND, per germline (reference sequence). With 0 bases removed from V and 4 bases from J, the gap between germline ends came to 16 bases. The CDR3 coding sequence is TGTGCCAGTAGTATAGATCTCAGGGTGAGACATAATCAGCCCCAGCATTTT. It specifies CASSIDLRVRHNQPQHF. Variable domain in full (rest from reference TRBV19 and TRBJ1-5): DGGITQSPKYLFRKEGQNVTLSCEQNLNHDAMYWYRQDPGQGLRLIYYSQIVNDFQKGDIAEGYSVSREKKESFPLTVTSAQKNPTAFYLCASSIDLRVRHNQPQHFGDGTRLSIL.

This chain links TRBV28 with TRBJ1-5; D ambiguous. Trimming took off 6 bases at V and 7 bases at J, with 16 bases between the two ends. The CDR3 consists of 14 residues. The germline V gene has CDR1 MDHEN and CDR2 SYDVKM. The CDR3 reads CASRATVILQPQHF. CDR3 sequence (DNA): TGTGCCAGCAGAGCAACAGTCATTCTCCAGCCCCAGCATTTT.

The chain recombines TRBV4-3 with TRBJ2-7, with 9 bases identical to TRBD2. Germline V gives CDR1 LGHNA, CDR2 YSLEER. Germline trimming cut 4 bases from V and 5 bases from J; bases unmatched to any gene: 9. This CDR3 is 15 amino acids long. The CDR3 sequence: CASSPSLGLANEQYF. For the CDR3, the DNA is TGCGCCAGCAGCCCCAGCCTGGGACTAGCTAACGAGCAGTACTTC.

This clone came up once. The J gene is TRBJ2-2, the V gene TRBV5-4; tentative D call: TRBD2 (6 bases). The CDR3 loop spans 16 amino acids. The V end lost 0 bases, the J end lost 2 bases, and 11 bases lay between the germline ends. Per the germline V gene, CDR1 is SGHNT and CDR2 is YYREEE (reference sequence). CDR3 DNA sequence: TGTGCCAGCAGCTTGGTCCGGGGGAACAACACCGGGGAGCTGTTTTTT. Protein sequence: CASSLVRGNNTGELFF.

V is TRBV7-9 and J is TRBJ1-1, with D possibly matching TRBD1 (5 bases). CDR1 is SEHNR, CDR2 FQNEAQ, per germline (reference sequence). Trimming removed 5 bases at V and 3 bases at J, with 16 bases between. This CDR3 contains 15 residues. The CDR3 loop reads CASSTGPRGDTEAFF. The CDR3 DNA follows: TGTGCCAGCAGCACCGGACCCCGGGGGGACACTGAAGCTTTCTTT.

The chain has TRBV7-8 and TRBJ2-7, with 9 positions matching TRBD2. CDR1 and CDR2 (germline): SGHVS, FQNEAQ. Germline trimming cut 1 base from V and 4 bases from J; bases unmatched to any gene: 2. The CDR3 contains 14 residues. For the CDR3, the DNA is TGTGCCAGCAGCTTAGAAGGACTAGCGTACGAGCAGTACTTC. The encoded protein is CASSLEGLAYEQYF.